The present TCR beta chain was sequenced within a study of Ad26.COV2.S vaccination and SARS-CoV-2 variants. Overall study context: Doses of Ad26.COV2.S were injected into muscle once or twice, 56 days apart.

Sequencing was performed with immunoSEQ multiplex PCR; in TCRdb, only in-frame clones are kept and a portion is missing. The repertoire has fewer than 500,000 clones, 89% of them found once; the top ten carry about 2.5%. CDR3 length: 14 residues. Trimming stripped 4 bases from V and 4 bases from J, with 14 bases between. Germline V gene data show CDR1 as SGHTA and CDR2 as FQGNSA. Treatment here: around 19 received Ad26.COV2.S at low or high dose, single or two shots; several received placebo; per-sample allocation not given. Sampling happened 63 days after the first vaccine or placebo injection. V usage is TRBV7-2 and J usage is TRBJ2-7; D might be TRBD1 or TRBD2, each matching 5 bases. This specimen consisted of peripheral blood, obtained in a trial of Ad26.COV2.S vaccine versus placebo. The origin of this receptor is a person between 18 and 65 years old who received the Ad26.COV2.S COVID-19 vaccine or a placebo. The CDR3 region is CASSSWGTVYEQYF. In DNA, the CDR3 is TGTGCCAGCAGCTCCTGGGGGACGGTATACGAGCAGTACTTC.